Each of the 16 T cell receptor beta chains below was sequenced from the same sample in a study of OX40 agonist ivuxolimab in advanced cancers. Here immunoSEQ multiplex PCR was the method, and the copy in TCRdb shows in-frame clones only, minus some. The table records around 68,000 clones, approximately 91% of them present only once. The sequenced sample was CD4+ or CD8+ T cells sorted from blood, obtained in a trial of the OX40 agonist ivuxolimab. These receptor sequences come from an adult with an advanced solid tumor such as melanoma, head and neck, liver or kidney cancer.

The chain employs TRBV5-4 and TRBJ2-1, with D maybe TRBD2 (6 bases). V gave up 4 bases and J gave up 2 bases, with 16 bases separating them. The germline V gene has CDR1 SGHNT and CDR2 YYREEE (reference sequence). This CDR3 comprises 16 residues. Written as DNA, the CDR3 is TGTGCCAGCAGCGGTAACAAGGAGGGAACCTACAATGAGCAGTTCTTC. Encoded protein: CASSGNKEGTYNEQFF. The full variable domain, completed using reference TRBV5-4 and TRBJ2-1, is ETGVTQSPTHLIKTRGQQVTLRCSSQSGHNTVSWYQQALGQGPQFIFQYYREEENGRGNFPPRFSGLQFPNYSSELNVNALELDDSALYLCASSGNKEGTYNEQFFGPGTRLTVL.

The chain links TRBV5-1 to TRBJ1-4; D call uncertain. CDR3 length: 14 amino acids. Germline CDR1 reads SGHRS; CDR2 reads YFSETQ. V was clipped by 2 bases and J by 4 bases, with 9 bases between them. The chain's CDR3 is CASSFGGLNEKLFF. The CDR3 region has the DNA TGCGCCAGCAGCTTCGGAGGCCTTAATGAAAAACTGTTTTTT.

The chain uses TRBV27 and TRBJ1-6; possibly TRBD1 for D (6 bases). CDR3 length: 15 amino acids. With 3 bases removed from V and 7 bases from J, the gap between germline ends came to 13 bases. Germline V gives CDR1 MNHEY, CDR2 SMNVEV (reference sequence). In DNA, the CDR3 is TGTGCCAGCAGTTTGACCCTGACAGGAAATTCACCCCTCCACTTT. It encodes CASSLTLTGNSPLHF.

V and J are TRBV5-4 and TRBJ1-1; tentatively, D is TRBD1 (5 bases). Trimming took off 6 bases at V and 1 base at J, with 22 bases between the two ends. Germline V gives CDR1 SGHNT, CDR2 YYREEE (reference sequence). This CDR3 spans 17 amino acids. CDR3: CASTSAAWGGANTEAFF. The CDR3, as DNA: TGTGCCAGCACCTCTGCGGCGTGGGGGGGAGCGAACACTGAAGCTTTCTTT.

This chain uses TRBV6-4 with TRBJ2-1, with TRBD2 matching over 12 bases. The junction had 6 bases not matched to a gene; V was cut back by 5 bases and J by 4 bases. The CDR3 is 16 residues long. Germline CDR1 MRHNA, CDR2 SNTAGT. CDR3 coding DNA: TGTGCCAGCAGTCGGACTAGCGGGAAACCTTACAATGAGCAGTTCTTC. This gives the protein CASSRTSGKPYNEQFF.

CDR3 sequence reads: CSVLKMERDSYEQYF. The CDR3 DNA is TGCAGCGTTCTTAAGATGGAGCGGGACTCCTACGAGCAGTACTTC. J is TRBJ2-7 and V is TRBV29-1, with 7 bases that match TRBD2. Per the germline V gene, CDR1 is SQVTM and CDR2 is ANQGSEA. With 5 bases clipped from V and 0 bases from J, the junction kept 10 bases outside the gene matches. CDR3 size: 15 residues.

The chain joins TRBV11-2 to TRBJ1-3; D call uncertain. V shed 0 bases and J shed 4 bases, with 16 bases lying between them. The CDR3 is 17 amino acids. Germline CDR1 is SGHAT and CDR2 is FQNNGV. As DNA, the CDR3 is TGTGCCAGCAGCTTAGAGGGCGGCTTAGGATCCGGAAACACCATATATTTT. Translated: CASSLEGGLGSGNTIYF.

This chain links TRBV10-1 with TRBJ1-5; D is uncertain. Trimming left V 0 bases short and J 6 bases short, with 9 bases between. CDR3 size: 14 residues. Germline V CDR1 and CDR2: WNHNN, SYGVQD (reference sequence). As DNA, the CDR3 is TGCGCCAGCAGTGAGTCGGGCCGCCGTCAGCCCCAGCATTTT. Translation gives CASSESGRRQPQHF.

This chain connects TRBV15 to TRBJ2-7; 10 bases fit TRBD2. The CDR3 has 16 residues. V lost 5 bases to trimming and J lost 0 bases; unmatched junction nucleotides: 7. Germline CDR1 reads LNHNV; CDR2 reads YYDKDF (reference sequence). CDR3 residues: CATSGETSGFSYEQYF. As DNA, the CDR3 is TGTGCCACCAGCGGTGAGACTAGCGGGTTCTCCTACGAGCAGTACTTC. The complete variable domain, with remaining parts taken from reference TRBV15 and TRBJ2-7, reads DAMVIQNPRYQVTQFGKPVTLSCSQTLNHNVMYWYQQKSSQAPKLLFHYYDKDFNNEADTPDNFQSRRPNTSFCFLDIRSPGLGDTAMYLCATSGETSGFSYEQYFGPGTRLTVT.

V gene TRBV19 combines with J gene TRBJ2-4; TRBD1 might be the D (5 bases). This CDR3 has 14 residues. V lost 5 bases and J lost 0, with 8 bases in between. Per the germline V gene, CDR1 is LNHDA and CDR2 is SQIVND (reference sequence). The CDR3 region is CASSEDRAKNIQYF. The DNA for the CDR3 is TGTGCCAGTAGTGAAGACAGAGCCAAAAACATTCAGTACTTC. Full variable domain (outside the CDR3, taken from reference TRBV19 and TRBJ2-4): DGGITQSPKYLFRKEGQNVTLSCEQNLNHDAMYWYRQDPGQGLRLIYYSQIVNDFQKGDIAEGYSVSREKKESFPLTVTSAQKNPTAFYLCASSEDRAKNIQYFGAGTRLSVL.

The chain has TRBV6-5 and TRBJ2-3; D perhaps matches TRBD2 (6 bases). The germline gives CDR1 MNHEY, CDR2 SVGAGI. CDR3 length: 13 residues. The V end was cut by 5 bases, the J end by 6 bases, with 12 bases between. The CDR3 DNA is TGTGCCAGCAGTCTCCCGGGGAGGGATACGCAGTATTTT. Its protein product is CASSLPGRDTQYF.

This rearrangement joins TRBV28 to TRBJ1-5; possibly TRBD1 for D (5 bases). The CDR3 spans 16 residues. Germline values: CDR1 MDHEN, CDR2 SYDVKM. Deletions cut 6 bases from V and 0 bases from J, with 15 bases between. CDR3 DNA: TGTGCCAGCAGACCCGGGGGGGGTGGTAGCAATCAGCCCCAGCATTTT. Its translation: CASRPGGGGSNQPQHF.

The V call is TRBV10-3, the J call TRBJ2-7, with D tentatively TRBD2 (6 bases). V was cut by 4 bases and J by 3 bases, with 7 bases left in between. The CDR3 totals 12 residues. Germline V CDR1 and CDR2: ENHRY, SYGVKD. Written as DNA, the CDR3 is TGTGCCATCAGTGGGGGGGACTACGAGCAGTACTTC. Encoded protein: CAISGGDYEQYF.

The chain links TRBV19 to TRBJ2-7, with D possibly being TRBD2 (6 bases). The ends were cut back, 1 base at V and 0 bases at J, with 13 bases in the middle. Germline values: CDR1 LNHDA, CDR2 SQIVND (reference sequence). This CDR3 region has 16 residues. CDR3 in amino acids: CASSIVGLANSYEQYF. The CDR3 nucleotides are TGTGCCAGTAGTATAGTTGGGCTAGCGAACTCCTACGAGCAGTACTTC.

The chain employs TRBV7-9 and TRBJ2-2; 10 positions match TRBD2. Per germline, CDR1 SEHNR and CDR2 FQNEAQ (reference sequence). V trimming: 1 base; J trimming: 3 bases; junction bases outside the gene matches: 8. The CDR3 covers 18 residues. Written as DNA, the CDR3 is TGTGCCAGCAGCTTAGTGCCCCTAGCGGGAGTTCACACCGGGGAGCTGTTTTTT. Its protein product is CASSLVPLAGVHTGELFF.

The rearrangement uses TRBV27 and TRBJ2-7; 12 bases are shared with TRBD1. CDR1 is MNHEY, CDR2 SMNVEV, per germline (reference sequence). The length of the CDR3 is 14 residues. V shed 4 bases and J 6 bases; nucleotides not matched to a gene: 4. CDR3 DNA sequence: TGTGCCAGCAGTTGGGGACAGGGGGCTGGCGAGCAGTACTTC. It yields the protein CASSWGQGAGEQYF.